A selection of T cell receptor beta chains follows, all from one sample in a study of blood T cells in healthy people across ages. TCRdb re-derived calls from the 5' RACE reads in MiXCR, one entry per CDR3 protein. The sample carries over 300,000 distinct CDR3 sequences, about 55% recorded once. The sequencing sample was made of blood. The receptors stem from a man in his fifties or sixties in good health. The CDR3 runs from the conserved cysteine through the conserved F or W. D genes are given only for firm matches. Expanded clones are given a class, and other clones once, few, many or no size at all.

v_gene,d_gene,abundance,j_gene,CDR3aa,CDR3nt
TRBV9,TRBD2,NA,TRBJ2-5,CASSGSGQRGSIETQYF,TGTGCCAGCAGCGGGTCGGGCCAACGCGGGAGTATAGAGACCCAGTACTTC
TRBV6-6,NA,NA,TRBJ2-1,CAGSNLPSSYNEQFF,TGTGCCGGCAGTAATCTCCCTAGCTCCTACAATGAGCAGTTCTTC
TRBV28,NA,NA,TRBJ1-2,CASSLQFLYGYTF,TGTGCCAGCAGCCTACAGTTCCTCTATGGCTACACCTTC
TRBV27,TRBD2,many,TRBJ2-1,CASSLQGLGFNEQFF,TGTGCCAGCAGTCTACAGGGACTAGGCTTCAATGAGCAGTTCTTC
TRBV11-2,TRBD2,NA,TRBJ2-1,CASSFGGRRNEQFF,TGTGCCAGCAGCTTTGGCGGGAGACGGAATGAGCAGTTCTTC
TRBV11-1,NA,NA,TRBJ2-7,CASSLATNYEQYF,TGTGCCAGCAGCTTAGCGACTAACTACGAGCAGTACTTC
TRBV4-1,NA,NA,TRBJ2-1,CASSQEFGGSYNEQFF,TGCGCCAGCAGCCAAGAATTTGGGGGGAGCTACAATGAGCAGTTCTTC
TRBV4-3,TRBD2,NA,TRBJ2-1,CASSLGTSGALSDNEQFF,TGCGCCAGCAGCCTGGGGACTAGCGGTGCCCTCTCGGACAATGAGCAGTTCTTC
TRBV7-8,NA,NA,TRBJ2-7,CASSLGTKNYEQYF,TGTGCCAGCAGCTTAGGGACCAAAAACTACGAGCAGTACTTC
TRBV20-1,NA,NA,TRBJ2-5,CSARDHRAETQYF,TGCAGTGCTAGAGATCACCGGGCCGAGACCCAGTACTTC
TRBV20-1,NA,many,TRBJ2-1,CSASLPSLHEQFF,TGCAGTGCTAGTCTCCCTAGTTTGCACGAGCAGTTCTTC
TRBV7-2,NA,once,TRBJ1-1,CASSPRSGYEAFF,TGTGCCAGCAGCCCCCGGTCCGGGTATGAAGCTTTCTTT
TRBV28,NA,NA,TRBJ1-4,CASSPPGAEVKLFF,TGTGCCAGCAGCCCACCGGGAGCGGAGGTAAAACTGTTTTTT
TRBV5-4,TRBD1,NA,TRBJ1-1,CASSARDRNAFF,TGTGCCAGCAGCGCCCGGGACAGGAATGCTTTCTTT
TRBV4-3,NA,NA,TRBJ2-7,CASSHGFAYEQYF,TGCGCCAGCAGCCACGGGTTTGCCTACGAGCAGTACTTC
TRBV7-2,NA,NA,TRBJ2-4,CASSLVGGPAKNIQYF,TGTGCCAGCAGCTTAGTAGGGGGGCCAGCCAAAAACATTCAGTACTTC
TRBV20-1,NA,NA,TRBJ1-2,CSARSWQGKYGYTF,TGCAGTGCTCGAAGCTGGCAGGGGAAATATGGCTACACCTTC
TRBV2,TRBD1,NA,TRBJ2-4,CASSGPTGSKNIQYF,TGTGCCAGCAGCGGACCGACAGGGTCCAAAAACATTCAGTACTTC
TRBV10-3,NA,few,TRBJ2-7,CAISQANEQYF,TGTGCCATCAGTCAAGCGAACGAGCAGTACTTC
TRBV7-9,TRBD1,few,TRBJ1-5,CASSFDRDQPQHF,TGTGCCAGCAGCTTTGACAGGGATCAGCCCCAGCATTTT
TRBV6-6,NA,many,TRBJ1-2,CASSYSGDGYTF,TGTGCCAGCAGTTACTCGGGGGATGGCTACACCTTC
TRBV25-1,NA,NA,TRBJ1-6,CASSEFGGGKNSPLHF,TGTGCCAGCAGTGAATTTGGTGGGGGGAAGAATTCACCCCTCCACTTT
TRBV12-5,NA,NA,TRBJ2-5,CASGFWGGWGSVAETQYF,TGTGCTAGTGGTTTTTGGGGTGGTTGGGGATCGGTCGCTGAGACCCAGTACTTC
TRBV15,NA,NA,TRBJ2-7,CATSQGYEQYF,TGTGCCACCAGCCAGGGGTATGAGCAGTACTTC
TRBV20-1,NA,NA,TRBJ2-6,CSANQLTGYGANVLTF,TGCAGTGCTAACCAACTTACAGGGTACGGGGCCAACGTCCTGACTTTC
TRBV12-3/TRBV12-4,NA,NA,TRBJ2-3,CASSALYTDTQYF,TGTGCCAGCAGTGCCCTTTACACAGATACGCAGTATTTT
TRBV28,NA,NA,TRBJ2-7,CASSSGDIAYEQYF,TGTGCCAGCAGTTCGGGGGACATTGCCTACGAGCAGTACTTC